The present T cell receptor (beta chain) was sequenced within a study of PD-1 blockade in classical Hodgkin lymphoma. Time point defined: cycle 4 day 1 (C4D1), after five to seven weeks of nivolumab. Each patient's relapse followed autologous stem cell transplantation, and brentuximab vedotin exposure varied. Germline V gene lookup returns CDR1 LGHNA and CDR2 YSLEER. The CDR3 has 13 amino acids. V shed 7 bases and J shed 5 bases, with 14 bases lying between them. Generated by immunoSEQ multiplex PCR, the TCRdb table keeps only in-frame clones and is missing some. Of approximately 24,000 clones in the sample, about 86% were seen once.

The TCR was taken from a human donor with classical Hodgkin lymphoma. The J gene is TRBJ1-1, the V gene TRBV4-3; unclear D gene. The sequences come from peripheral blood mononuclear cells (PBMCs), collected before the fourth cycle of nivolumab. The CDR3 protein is CASIVDRWTEAFF. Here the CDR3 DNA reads TGCGCCAGCATTGTGGACCGGTGGACTGAAGCTTTCTTT.